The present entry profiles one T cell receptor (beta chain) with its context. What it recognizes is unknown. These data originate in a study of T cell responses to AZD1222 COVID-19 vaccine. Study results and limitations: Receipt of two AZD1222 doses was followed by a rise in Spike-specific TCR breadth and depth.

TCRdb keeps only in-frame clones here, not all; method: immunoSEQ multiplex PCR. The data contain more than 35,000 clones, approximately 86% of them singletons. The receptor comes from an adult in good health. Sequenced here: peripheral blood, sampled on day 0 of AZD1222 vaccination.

In DNA, the CDR3 is TGTGCCAGCAGACCGGGACAGGGGGCGTCCGAGCAGTACTTC. This codes for CASRPGQGASEQYF. The gene calls are TRBV28 and TRBJ2-7; 12 nucleotides line up with TRBD1. In germline, CDR1 is MDHEN, CDR2 SYDVKM. The trim removed 6 bases at V and 6 bases at J, leaving 6 bases unmatched. There are 14 residues in the CDR3.